Shown below are 26 T cell receptor beta chains from a single sample sequenced in a study of blood T cell repertoires in COVID-19. Using immunoSEQ multiplex PCR, the repertoire was profiled, and TCRdb retains in-frame clones only, with some absent. The sample contains roughly 160,000 clones, roughly 80% of which appear only once. The material sequenced was PBMCs or T cells enriched from blood (not recorded which). These receptors were obtained from a man aged 50 to 60 who had recovered from COVID-19.

This clone was found once. Relative to the germline gene, one junction end is altered; a read error may explain this. The J gene is TRBJ2-7, the V gene TRBV3-1 (or the pseudogene TRBV3-2); a possible D gene is TRBD2 (6 bases). This CDR3 has 14 amino acids. Germline CDR1 is LGHDT and CDR2 is YNNKEL (reference sequence). CDR3: CASSQTVRGLHKDF. CDR3 bases: TGTGCCAGCAGCCAAACGGTGAGAGGACTACATAAGGACTTC.

This clone appeared a few times. The V gene is TRBV19, the J gene TRBJ2-4; maybe TRBD1 (6 bases). The length of the CDR3 is 15 residues. Germline V gives CDR1 LNHDA, CDR2 SQIVND (reference sequence). Trimming removed 3 bases from V and 8 bases from J, with 17 bases in between. CDR3 nucleotide sequence: TGTGCCAGTAGTATTGGAGTGAGCCCAGGGGACATTCAGTACTTC. It translates to CASSIGVSPGDIQYF.

The rearrangement uses TRBV6-5 and TRBJ2-1; D is ambiguous. The CDR3 contains 12 residues. Germline V gene data show CDR1 as MNHEY and CDR2 as SVGAGI. Trimming shortened V by 2 bases and J by 9 bases, and 8 bases separated the two germline ends. The CDR3 bases are TGTGCCAGCAGTTACCGTGGTAGTGAGCAGTTCTTC. Amino acids: CASSYRGSEQFF.

V and J are TRBV27 and TRBJ2-7, with TRBD2 identical over 10 bases. The CDR3 has 16 amino acids. CDR1 is MNHEY, CDR2 SMNVEV, per germline (reference sequence). With V trimmed by 2 bases and J by 3 bases, 7 bases remained unmatched. The CDR3 coding sequence is TGTGCCAGCAGTTTAGAAGGTAGCGGGAGGATCTACGAGCAGTACTTC. Its protein is CASSLEGSGRIYEQYF.

J is TRBJ1-2 and V is TRBV27, with 8 bases fitting TRBD1. The CDR3 length is 13 residues. Trimming removed 5 bases from V and 8 bases from J; junction bases left unmatched: 7. The germline V gene encodes CDR1 MNHEY and CDR2 SMNVEV (reference sequence). Here the CDR3 reads CASSPQGAGGYTF. In nucleotides, the CDR3 is TGTGCCAGCAGTCCGCAGGGGGCGGGGGGCTACACCTTC.

This chain uses TRBV21-1 with TRBJ1-2; the D segment call TRBD1 is taken from the table without a DNA check. TRBV21-1 has pseudogene status. The CDR3 has 14 amino acids. The CDR3 is CASSRGTHWDGYTF. The CDR3 nucleotides are TGTGCCAGCAGCAGAGGGACACACTGGGATGGCTACACCTTC.

This chain uses TRBV7-3 with TRBJ2-1, with TRBD2 identical over 10 bases. The CDR3 loop spans 15 amino acids. CDR1 and CDR2 (germline): SGHTA, FQGTGA. J lost 7 bases, V lost 5 bases, and 8 bases had no gene match. For the CDR3, the DNA is TGTGCCAGCAGCAGCGGGGCTAGCGGGAGAAATGAGCAGTTCTTC. Translating gives CASSSGASGRNEQFF.

The chain recombines TRBV9 with TRBJ2-3; tentatively, D is TRBD2 (5 bases). V shed 0 bases and J shed 2 bases, with 10 bases lying between them. CDR3 length: 15 residues. Germline-derived CDR1 and CDR2 are SGDLS and YYNGEE. The CDR3 protein is CASSVGSEATDTQYF. CDR3 coding DNA: TGTGCCAGCAGCGTAGGCTCGGAGGCCACAGATACGCAGTATTTT. The full variable domain, with the rest looked up from reference TRBV9 and TRBJ2-3, is DSGVTQTPKHLITATGQRVTLRCSPRSGDLSVYWYQQSLDQGLQFLIQYYNGEERAKGNILERFSAQQFPDLHSELNLSSLELGDSALYFCASSVGSEATDTQYFGPGTRLTVL.

The rearrangement uses TRBV24-1 and TRBJ2-5; 7 bases match TRBD2. The CDR3 is 13 amino acids. Germline V lookup: CDR1 KGHDR, CDR2 SFDVKD. Trimming removed 9 bases from V and 3 bases from J; junction bases left unmatched: 6. The CDR3 bases are TGTGCCACCGGAGAGGGAGGGGAAGAGACCCAGTACTTC. Residues: CATGEGGEETQYF.

This sequence joins TRBV5-1 and TRBJ2-2; D gene ambiguous. The CDR3 loop spans 13 amino acids. Deletions cut 2 bases from V and 4 bases from J, with 6 bases between. Per germline, CDR1 SGHRS and CDR2 YFSETQ. The CDR3 loop is CASSFRSTGELFF. The CDR3 DNA sequence: TGCGCCAGCAGCTTTCGTAGCACCGGGGAGCTGTTTTTT.

This rearrangement joins TRBV7-8 to TRBJ1-1; tentative D call: TRBD1 (6 bases). The CDR3 length is 15 residues. V was clipped by 5 bases and J by 3 bases, with 16 bases between them. In germline, CDR1 is SGHVS, CDR2 FQNEAQ. The CDR3 DNA follows: TGTGCCAGCAGCCCCCCGGGGGGGCAGTACACTGAAGCTTTCTTT. This translates into CASSPPGGQYTEAFF.

The rearrangement uses TRBV10-3 and TRBJ1-5; 7 bases align to TRBD1. The V and J ends lost 11 bases and 3 bases, in that order; junction bases with no gene match: 4. Germline V CDR1 and CDR2: ENHRY, SYGVKD. The length of the CDR3 is 12 residues. The CDR3 coding sequence is TGTGCCGTTGGGACAGACAATCAGCCCCAGCATTTT. Amino acid sequence: CAVGTDNQPQHF.

The chain carries TRBV28 and TRBJ1-5, with D hard to call. This CDR3 is built from 15 residues. Germline loops: CDR1 MDHEN, CDR2 SYDVKM. V was pared by 8 bases and J by 6 bases, with 20 bases between. The CDR3 reads CASGRWAVEGQPQHF. The CDR3 DNA is TGTGCCAGCGGGAGGTGGGCAGTCGAGGGTCAGCCCCAGCATTTT.

The chain employs TRBV27 and TRBJ2-1, with 8 bases fitting TRBD1. CDR1 and CDR2 from the germline V gene are MNHEY and SMNVEV (reference sequence). V dropped 3 bases and J dropped 6; count of bases not matched to a gene: 7. CDR3 length: 15 amino acids. The CDR3 here is CASSLDRDAGNEQFF. The DNA of the CDR3 is TGTGCCAGCAGTTTGGACAGGGATGCGGGCAATGAGCAGTTCTTC.

This rearrangement joins TRBV12-3 or TRBV12-4 to TRBJ2-1; D perhaps matches TRBD1 (5 bases). Trimming cost V 7 bases and J 13 bases, with 14 bases left between them. The CDR3 sequence is 11 residues long. This CDR3 reads CASTLGEDQFF. CDR3 sequence (DNA): TGTGCCAGCACCCTAGGGGAAGATCAGTTCTTC.

The V gene is TRBV7-9, the J gene TRBJ1-5, with D perhaps matching TRBD1 (6 bases). The germline V gene encodes CDR1 SEHNR and CDR2 FQNEAQ (reference sequence). This CDR3 comprises 15 residues. V was pared by 1 base and J by 5 bases, with 12 bases between. CDR3 loop: CASSLGGGEHQPQHF. The CDR3 region has the DNA TGTGCCAGCAGCTTAGGGGGGGGCGAGCATCAGCCCCAGCATTTT.

Only a few counts were recorded for this clone. The V call is TRBV19, the J call TRBJ1-2; 8 nucleotides match TRBD1. Germline trimming cut 3 bases from V and 6 bases from J; bases unmatched to any gene: 9. Germline CDR1 LNHDA, CDR2 SQIVND (reference sequence). This CDR3 is 15 amino acids long. The CDR3 DNA sequence: TGTGCCAGTAGTATCTTAGAGACAGGGGTGAATGGCTACACCTTC. Protein product: CASSILETGVNGYTF.

This clone occurred a few times. V and J are TRBV28 and TRBJ2-7, with TRBD2 identical over 7 bases. CDR3 length: 14 amino acids. CDR1 and CDR2 from the germline V gene are MDHEN and SYDVKM. V shed 6 bases and J 2 bases; nucleotides not matched to a gene: 7. Here the CDR3 DNA reads TGTGCCAGCAGCTCCCCTGGACTAGCCTACGAGCAGTACTTC. Translation: CASSSPGLAYEQYF.

The rearrangement joins TRBV5-4 to TRBJ2-4, with TRBD1 matching 7 bases. J was trimmed by 8 bases and V by 4 bases; bases with no gene match: 9. From germline, CDR1 is SGHNT and CDR2 YYREEE (reference sequence). This CDR3 region has 14 residues. The CDR3 is CASSTTGDLDIQYF. CDR3 coding DNA: TGTGCCAGCAGCACCACAGGGGATCTAGACATTCAGTACTTC.

This chain joins TRBV3-1 (or the pseudogene TRBV3-2) and TRBJ2-5; 7 bases map to TRBD1. The junction had 4 bases not matched to a gene; V was cut back by 3 bases and J by 3 bases. This CDR3 has 14 residues. Per germline, CDR1 LGHDT and CDR2 YNNKEL (reference sequence). The CDR3 region has the DNA TGTGCCAGCAGCCACGCGACAGGGAAAGAGACCCAGTACTTC. Amino acid sequence: CASSHATGKETQYF.

This sequence joins TRBV9 and TRBJ2-2; a possible D gene is TRBD1 (5 bases). Germline loops: CDR1 SGDLS, CDR2 YYNGEE. V was cut by 0 bases and J by 6 bases, with 9 bases left in between. The CDR3 extends over 14 amino acids. CDR3 DNA: TGTGCCAGCAGCGTAGCTCCAGGGTCCGGGGAGCTGTTTTTT. This codes for CASSVAPGSGELFF.

The V and J genes are TRBV10-1 and TRBJ1-1, with TRBD1 matching over 7 bases. The CDR3 is 16 residues long. V shed 6 bases and J 1 base; nucleotides not matched to a gene: 11. In germline, CDR1 is WNHNN, CDR2 SYGVQD (reference sequence). The CDR3 region is CASSGTEETSNTEAFF. CDR3 coding DNA: TGCGCCAGCAGCGGGACAGAAGAGACCTCGAACACTGAAGCTTTCTTT.

The chain has TRBV13 and TRBJ1-1, with 9 bases identical to TRBD1. CDR1 is PRHDT and CDR2 is FYEKMQ in the germline V gene (reference sequence). V trimming: 5 bases; J trimming: 6 bases; junction bases outside the gene matches: 10. There are 15 residues in the CDR3. The CDR3 sequence: CASSPNGQGNAEAFF. The DNA of the CDR3 is TGTGCCAGCAGCCCAAACGGACAGGGGAATGCTGAAGCTTTCTTT.

The CDR3 DNA reads as TGTGCCAGCAGATCACTAGCAAGTGAGCAGTTCTTC. Residues: CASRSLASEQFF. The chain links TRBV7-3 to TRBJ2-1, with TRBD2 as a possible D gene (6 bases). This CDR3 contains 12 residues. V lost 6 bases and J 9 bases, leaving 12 bases between the germline ends. Germline V gives CDR1 SGHTA, CDR2 FQGTGA.

The chain combines TRBV7-9 with TRBJ2-7, with 9 bases fitting TRBD1. From germline, CDR1 is SEHNR and CDR2 FQNEAQ (reference sequence). This CDR3 is built from 16 residues. J lost 4 bases, V lost 5 bases, and 12 bases had no gene match. CDR3 sequence: CASSNGRTGGAYEQYF. CDR3 nucleotide sequence: TGTGCCAGCAGCAATGGGCGAACAGGGGGCGCTTACGAGCAGTACTTC.

This chain joins TRBV27 and TRBJ1-5; 7 bases match TRBD1. Germline lookup yields CDR1 MNHEY and CDR2 SMNVEV (reference sequence). Trimming at V came to 3 bases and at J to 7 bases, leaving 6 bases not matched to a gene. CDR3 length: 14 amino acids. In DNA, the CDR3 is TGTGCCAGCAGTTTTAGGGGGCACGAACAGCCCCAGCATTTT. It is translated as CASSFRGHEQPQHF.